This TCR beta chain originates from a study of low-dose radiotherapy and immunotherapy resistance in tumors. TRAV- and TRBV-specific primers, spanning alpha and beta chains, primed first-strand cDNA. For amplifying TCRs, the PCR ran for approximately 18 cycles with Phusion, which was used together with a constant-region primer and the adapter on the V primers. MiXCR, applied by TCRdb to the reads, yields one record per CDR3 protein. Altogether tens of thousands of distinct CDR3 sequences are present, around 25% being singletons, with the ten largest covering approximately 5.3%. V dropped 0 bases and J dropped 6 bases, with 11 bases sitting between them. Germline V gene sequence: CDR1 MNHEY, CDR2 SVGEGT. The CDR3 is made up of 14 amino acids. The sample's time point: before trial treatment.

The receptor's source is a male donor with prostate cancer. This rearrangement joins TRBV6-2 or TRBV6-3 to TRBJ1-1; a weak D match, TRBD1 (6 bases). The source was PBMCs, collected before treatment. Here the CDR3 reads CASSYSGGAAEAFF. Here the CDR3 DNA reads TGTGCCAGCAGTTACTCGGGGGGGGCGGCTGAAGCTTTCTTT.